This T cell receptor beta chain was obtained from a study of blood T cells in healthy people across ages. This clonotype was seen more than once but under ten times. Trimming left V 1 base short and J 7 bases short, with 13 bases between. Germline V CDR1 and CDR2: DFQATT, SNEGSKA (reference sequence). This CDR3 comprises 13 residues. Then a second PCR, running about 6 to 11 cycles, was carried out with a sample-barcoded 5' primer and a J-beta primer mix. TCRdb reprocessed the 5' RACE reads with MiXCR, giving one entry per CDR3 protein. The sample lists about 1.6 million distinct CDR3 sequences, about 35% occurring once.

The sample comprised blood. This TCR was sampled from a woman aged 25-40 years in good health. V is TRBV20-1 and J is TRBJ1-2; D is possibly TRBD1 (5 bases). The CDR3 protein is CSARGGGGFGYTF. The DNA of the CDR3 is TGCAGTGCTAGAGGGGGTGGGGGATTTGGCTACACCTTC.